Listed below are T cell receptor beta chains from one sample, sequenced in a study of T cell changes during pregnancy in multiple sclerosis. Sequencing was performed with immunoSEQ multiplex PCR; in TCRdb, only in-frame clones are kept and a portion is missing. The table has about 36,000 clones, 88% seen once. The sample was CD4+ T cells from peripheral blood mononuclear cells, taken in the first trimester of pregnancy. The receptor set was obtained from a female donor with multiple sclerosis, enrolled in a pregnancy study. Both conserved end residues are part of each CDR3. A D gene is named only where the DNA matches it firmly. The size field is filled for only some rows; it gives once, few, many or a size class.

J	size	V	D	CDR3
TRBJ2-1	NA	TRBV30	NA	CAWSVGGSSYNEQFF
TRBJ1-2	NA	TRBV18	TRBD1	CASSPPSQGARSGYTF
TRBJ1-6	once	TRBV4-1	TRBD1	CASSQGQGTYNSPLHF
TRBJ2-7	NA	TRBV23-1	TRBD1	CASSRGRDRGPGEQYF
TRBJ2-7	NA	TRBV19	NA	CASSMTVFYEQYF
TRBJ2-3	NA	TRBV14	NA	CASSQDQGVWDTQYF
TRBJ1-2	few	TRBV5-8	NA	CASSFDSNYGYTF
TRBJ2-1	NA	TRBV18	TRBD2	CASYRLAGDEEQFF
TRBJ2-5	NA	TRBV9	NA	CASSVNARGLAQYF
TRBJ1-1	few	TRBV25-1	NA	CASHGGARGTEAFF
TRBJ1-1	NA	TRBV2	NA	CASSFRTGPGEGNTEAFF
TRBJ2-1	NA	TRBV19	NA	CASSSGAGRYNEQFF
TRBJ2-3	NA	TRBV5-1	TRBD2	CASSWGQAGGPDTQYF
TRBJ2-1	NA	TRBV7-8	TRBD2	CASSLGEREIAWNEQFF
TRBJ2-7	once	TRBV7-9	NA	CASSHGTSPYEQYF
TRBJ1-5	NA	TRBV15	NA	CATSRDQLTDQPQHF
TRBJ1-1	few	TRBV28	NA	CASRTRWAPEAFF
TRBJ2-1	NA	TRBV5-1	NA	CASRFDRNEQFF
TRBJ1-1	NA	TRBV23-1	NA	CASSQSSCAGVCSRRSAEAFF
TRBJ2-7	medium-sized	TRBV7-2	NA	CASSPGGSRYEQYF
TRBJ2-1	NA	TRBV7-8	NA	CASSLEEGNEQFF
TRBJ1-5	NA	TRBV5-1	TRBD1	CASSEGGTGNQPQHF
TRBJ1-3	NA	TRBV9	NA	CASSVGGTGNTIYF
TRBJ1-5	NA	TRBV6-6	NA	CASSLPDSNQPQHF
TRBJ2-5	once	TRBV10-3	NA	CAISESLEGRETQYF
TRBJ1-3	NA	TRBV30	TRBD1	CAWSAFRQGNRAIYF
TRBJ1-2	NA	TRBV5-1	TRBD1	CASSLDGTEAGYTF
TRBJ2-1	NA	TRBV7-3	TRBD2	CASSFFLAGAYNEQFF
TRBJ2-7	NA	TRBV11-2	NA	CASSQGINYEQYF
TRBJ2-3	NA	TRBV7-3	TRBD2	CASSLGLAGKSDTQYF
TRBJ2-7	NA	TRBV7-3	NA	CASSLGLTTSYEQYF
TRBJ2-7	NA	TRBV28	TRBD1	CASSSPGQGAYEQYF
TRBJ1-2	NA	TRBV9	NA	CASSVGGGFYGYTF